The rows below give T cell receptor beta chains drawn from one sample of a study of T cells after yellow fever vaccination. MiXCR, applied by TCRdb to the 5' RACE reads, yields one record per CDR3 protein. The profile shows roughly 300,000 distinct CDR3 sequences, 7% to 9% of them singletons. Material: PBMCs, obtained around 45 days after the first yellow fever vaccination. The receptor source for this set is a man aged 18 to 29 who received the YFV17D yellow fever vaccine. Both conserved end residues are part of each CDR3. A D gene is named only where the DNA matches it firmly. Size tells how often a clone was seen (once, few, many) or the class of an expanded clone, and some rows leave it out.

many,TRBV29-1,.,TRBJ2-3,CSVERGFGTDTQYF,TGCAGCGTTGAACGTGGCTTCGGCACAGATACGCAGTATTTT
.,TRBV4-2,.,TRBJ2-1,CASSQSIGSYNEQFF,TGTGCCAGCAGCCAATCGATAGGCTCCTACAATGAGCAGTTCTTC
.,TRBV5-6,TRBD2,TRBJ2-3,CASSFLSSTSTAMNTDTQYF,TGTGCCAGCAGCTTCTTGAGTTCGACTAGCACTGCCATGAACACAGATACGCAGTATTTT
few,TRBV20-1,.,TRBJ1-6,CSALESSYNSPLHF,TGCAGTGCTCTCGAGAGCTCCTATAATTCACCCCTCCACTTT
many,TRBV18,.,TRBJ1-1,CASSEDSQNTEAFF,TGTGCCAGCTCAGAGGACAGCCAGAACACTGAAGCTTTCTTT
.,TRBV4-3,TRBD1,TRBJ2-7,CASSQTGTGAYEQYF,TGCGCCAGCAGCCAGACCGGGACAGGAGCCTACGAGCAGTACTTC
few,TRBV9,.,TRBJ2-1,CASSLRWDEQFF,TGTGCCAGCAGCCTCCGCTGGGATGAGCAGTTCTTC
.,TRBV29-1,.,TRBJ1-1,CSVRVNSGEAFF,TGCAGCGTTCGTGTCAACAGCGGAGAAGCTTTCTTT
many,TRBV11-2,.,TRBJ2-1,CASSSSASNSYNEQFF,TGTGCCAGCAGCTCGTCTGCGAGCAACTCCTACAATGAGCAGTTCTTC
many,TRBV5-4,.,TRBJ2-1,CASSLGQGSYNEQFF,TGTGCCAGCAGCTTAGGGCAGGGGAGCTACAATGAGCAGTTCTTC
many,TRBV30,.,TRBJ1-5,CAWSRLRGPQHF,TGTGCCTGGAGCAGGCTACGAGGGCCCCAGCATTTT
.,TRBV20-1,.,TRBJ1-1,CSARGGTNTEAFF,TGCAGTGCTAGAGGGGGCACTAACACTGAAGCTTTCTTT
many,TRBV5-1,.,TRBJ2-4,CASSLAGAPEHIQYF,TGCGCCAGCAGCTTGGCCGGGGCACCTGAACACATTCAGTACTTC
many,TRBV11-2,.,TRBJ2-6,CASSFRGANVLTF,TGTGCCAGCAGCTTCCGTGGGGCCAACGTCCTGACTTTC
many,TRBV3-1,.,TRBJ2-1,CASSPSLGLHEQFF,TGTGCCAGCAGCCCAAGTCTGGGGTTACATGAGCAGTTCTTC
.,TRBV6-5,.,TRBJ1-6,CASSYAEGTSPLHF,TGTGCCAGCAGTTACGCGGAGGGCACATCACCCCTCCACTTT
few,TRBV18,.,TRBJ1-1,CASSQGRGNVEAFF,TGTGCCAGCTCACAAGGGAGGGGAAATGTTGAAGCTTTCTTT
.,TRBV7-2,TRBD2,TRBJ2-3,CASSLTSGAGTDTQYF,TGTGCCAGCAGCTTGACTAGCGGGGCCGGCACAGATACGCAGTATTTT
few,TRBV6-2/TRBV6-3,.,TRBJ2-5,CASSYGQETQYF,TGTGCCAGCAGTTACGGACAAGAGACCCAGTACTTC
.,TRBV5-4,.,TRBJ2-5,CASSLEGLGSGETQYF,TGTGCCAGCAGCTTGGAGGGGCTGGGGTCGGGAGAGACCCAGTACTTC
few,TRBV5-1,.,TRBJ1-5,CASSSDGRMDQPQHF,TGCGCCAGCAGCTCGGACGGACGGATGGATCAGCCCCAGCATTTT
few,TRBV6-1,.,TRBJ1-3,CASRVSSGNTIYF,TGTGCCAGCAGGGTCAGCTCTGGAAACACCATATATTTT
few,TRBV6-2/TRBV6-3,.,TRBJ2-1,CASSYVRYNEQFF,TGTGCCAGCAGTTACGTCCGGTACAATGAGCAGTTCTTC
many,TRBV27,TRBD1,TRBJ2-5,CASSLPKQGAKEYF,TGTGCCAGCAGTTTACCTAAACAGGGGGCTAAAGAGTACTTC
few,TRBV15,.,TRBJ2-5,CATSRDYREETQYF,TGTGCCACCAGCAGAGATTACAGGGAGGAGACCCAGTACTTC
.,TRBV20-1,TRBD1,TRBJ1-1,CSARTGRGLLNTEAFF,TGCAGTGCCAGGACGGGCAGGGGGCTATTGAACACTGAAGCTTTCTTT
many,TRBV20-1,TRBD2,TRBJ2-5,CSARLPSSGGETQYF,TGCAGTGCTAGATTACCCTCTAGCGGGGGAGAGACCCAGTACTTC
.,TRBV30,.,TRBJ2-3,CAWSVLADTQYF,TGTGCCTGGAGTGTACTAGCAGATACGCAGTATTTT
.,TRBV6-1,.,TRBJ1-1,CASRNQENTEAFF,TGTGCCAGCAGAAACCAGGAGAACACTGAAGCTTTCTTT
.,TRBV25-1,.,TRBJ1-5,CASGGRDSNQPQHF,TGTGCCAGCGGTGGACGGGATAGCAATCAGCCCCAGCATTTT
.,TRBV6-5,TRBD2,TRBJ2-7,CASSYPGLAGSEQYF,TGTGCCAGCAGTTACCCGGGACTAGCGGGGTCCGAGCAGTACTTC
few,TRBV7-2,TRBD2,TRBJ2-7,CASSLPIAGVLSYEQYF,TGTGCCAGCAGCTTACCTATAGCGGGGGTACTCTCCTACGAGCAGTACTTC
.,TRBV5-1,.,TRBJ2-1,CASSLGQGGREQFF,TGCGCCAGCAGCTTGGGTCAGGGGGGGCGAGAGCAGTTCTTC
many,TRBV7-8,.,TRBJ1-5,CASSLEGRRGWQPQHF,TGTGCCAGCAGCTTAGAGGGACGGAGGGGGTGGCAGCCCCAGCATTTT
few,TRBV3-1,.,TRBJ1-2,CASSRQETTYGYTF,TGTGCCAGCAGTCGACAGGAGACGACCTATGGCTACACCTTC
.,TRBV7-8,.,TRBJ2-5,CASSPQRASAETQYF,TGTGCCAGCAGCCCCCAGAGGGCTAGTGCGGAGACCCAGTACTTC
.,TRBV6-5,TRBD1,TRBJ1-6,CASSYLTGGNSPLHF,TGTGCCAGCAGTTACTTGACAGGGGGCAATTCACCCCTCCACTTT
few,TRBV5-1,.,TRBJ2-5,CASSGRDRSGETQYF,TGCGCCAGCAGCGGCCGGGACCGGTCGGGAGAGACCCAGTACTTC
few,TRBV5-4,.,TRBJ2-1,CASSLLGLYDEQFF,TGTGCCAGCAGTTTGCTGGGTTTGTACGATGAGCAGTTCTTC
.,TRBV6-1,TRBD1,TRBJ1-1,CASSKTGGRPEAFF,TGTGCCAGCAGTAAAACAGGGGGTCGCCCTGAAGCTTTCTTT
.,TRBV7-2,.,TRBJ2-2,CASSLLVWGELFF,TGTGCCAGCAGCTTACTAGTATGGGGGGAGCTGTTTTTT
.,TRBV4-1,.,TRBJ2-2,CASSQDQRANTGELFF,TGCGCCAGCAGCCAAGATCAGCGGGCGAACACCGGGGAGCTGTTTTTT
.,TRBV7-9,.,TRBJ1-3,CASSTGQKDTIYF,TGTGCCAGCAGCACCGGACAGAAAGACACCATATATTTT
many,TRBV5-1,.,TRBJ2-1,CASKIGAGRGNEQFF,TGCGCCAGCAAGATAGGGGCCGGGCGGGGCAATGAGCAGTTCTTC
.,TRBV15,TRBD2,TRBJ2-3,CATGSGEEWSSTDTQYF,TGTGCCACCGGGAGCGGGGAAGAATGGAGTAGCACAGATACGCAGTATTTT